The clone carrying this T cell receptor beta chain was seen only a few times. The antigen is unknown. The data are from a study of blood T cells in healthy people across ages. Study observations and caveats: Aged donors had fewer naive CD4+ cells and lower diversity than long-lived donors. Diversity of TCR beta per million T cells declined in a roughly linear way with age.

After removal of 3 bases from V and 1 base from J, the junction contained 7 bases not matched to a gene. CDR1 and CDR2 (germline): SQVTM, ANQGSEA. The CDR3 loop spans 15 amino acids. With a J-beta primer mix and a sample-barcoded 5' primer, a second PCR ran about 7 to 12 cycles. Per-sample output comprised a minimum of 3 million paired-end reads containing CDR3. A single record per CDR3 protein comes from TCRdb applying MiXCR to the 5' RACE reads. The sample includes approximately 850,000 distinct CDR3 sequences, more than 45% of them seen just once. The TCR was taken from a man younger than 40 in good health. This chain connects TRBV29-1 to TRBJ2-3; TRBD2 matches 7 bases. The sample comprised blood. CDR3 amino acids: CSVDPAGVGTDTQYF. The CDR3 DNA sequence: TGCAGCGTTGATCCCGCGGGAGTGGGCACAGATACGCAGTATTTT.